These T cell receptor beta chains were read from a single sample in a study of T cell changes during pregnancy in multiple sclerosis. Libraries were prepared by immunoSEQ multiplex PCR; TCRdb keeps only in-frame clonotypes and omits some of them. This sample has about 70,000 clones; roughly 92% occur once, and the top ten carry about 2.5%. Sample: peripheral blood, taken before pregnancy. The receptors come from a female donor with multiple sclerosis, enrolled in a pregnancy study. CDR3s include the opening cysteine and the closing phenylalanine or tryptophan. D genes are given only for firm matches. The listing skips clone size in some rows; elsewhere it reads once, few, many or a size class.

cdr3_nt cdr3_aa j_call clone_size d_call v_call
TGTGCCAGCAGCCCCGAGGCTGGGGCCAACGTCCTGACTTTC CASSPEAGANVLTF TRBJ2-6 - - TRBV5-4
TGTGCCAGCAGCCAGGCCAACAGATTCATGGGGGAGCTGTTTTTT CASSQANRFMGELFF TRBJ2-2 - - TRBV7-2
TGTGCCAGCAGCTTAGGGGGGGCTAGCGGGAGAAGCGAGCAGTACTTC CASSLGGASGRSEQYF TRBJ2-7 - TRBD2 TRBV7-9
TGTGCCAGCAGTTTTTACCCAGGGGCAACTAATGAAAAACTGTTTTTT CASSFYPGATNEKLFF TRBJ1-4 - - TRBV27
TGTGCCAGCTTCGCCCCGGGACAGGGGGCTGGTGCCGAGCAGTACTTC CASFAPGQGAGAEQYF TRBJ2-7 - TRBD1 TRBV28
TGTGCCAGCAGTTTTGGGACTAGCGTTTCCTACGAGCAGTACTTC CASSFGTSVSYEQYF TRBJ2-7 once TRBD2 TRBV28
TGCGCCAGCAGCCAAAGCGGGGCTTACAATGAGCAGTTCTTC CASSQSGAYNEQFF TRBJ2-1 - TRBD2 TRBV4-3
TGTGCCAGCTCACCACTCGATCTGTCAGACAAGTACTTC CASSPLDLSDKYF TRBJ2-7 - - TRBV18
TGTGCCAGCATTGGACAGGGGCTCGGGGGGAACACCGGGGAGCTGTTTTTT CASIGQGLGGNTGELFF TRBJ2-2 - TRBD1 TRBV2
TGTGCCAGCAGCAAACCTTCCGGGGTCAGTGGCAATGAGCAGTTCTTC CASSKPSGVSGNEQFF TRBJ2-1 once - TRBV11-3
TGTGCCAGCAGCCAAGGCCCGACGGGGGACAGGGGATCCTACGAGCAGTACTTC CASSQGPTGDRGSYEQYF TRBJ2-7 - TRBD1 TRBV14
TGTGCCAGCAGCTTAGCATTCGGCGGGAGCTCCTACGAGCAGTACTTC CASSLAFGGSSYEQYF TRBJ2-7 - TRBD2 TRBV7-2
TGTGCCAGCAGCTTAAAAGGGGCTGGGGCCTACGAGCAGTACTTC CASSLKGAGAYEQYF TRBJ2-7 few - TRBV11-2
TGTGCCAGCAGTCGGGACAGGGGACAAGAGACCCAGTACTTC CASSRDRGQETQYF TRBJ2-5 - TRBD1 TRBV2
TGTGCCAGCAGCTTAGGGGCGGACCTGGATACGCAGTATTTT CASSLGADLDTQYF TRBJ2-3 many - TRBV6-6
TGTGCCAGCAGTTCAGGGGGCGCCGGACAGCCCCAGCATTTT CASSSGGAGQPQHF TRBJ1-5 once TRBD1 TRBV2
TGTGCCAGCGTGATCGCGGGAGTGACCCGGGAGACCCAGTACTTC CASVIAGVTRETQYF TRBJ2-5 - TRBD2 TRBV28
TGTGCCAGCAGCTTAGGAGACGGCAGGCTTTACGAGCAGTACTTC CASSLGDGRLYEQYF TRBJ2-7 - - TRBV7-9